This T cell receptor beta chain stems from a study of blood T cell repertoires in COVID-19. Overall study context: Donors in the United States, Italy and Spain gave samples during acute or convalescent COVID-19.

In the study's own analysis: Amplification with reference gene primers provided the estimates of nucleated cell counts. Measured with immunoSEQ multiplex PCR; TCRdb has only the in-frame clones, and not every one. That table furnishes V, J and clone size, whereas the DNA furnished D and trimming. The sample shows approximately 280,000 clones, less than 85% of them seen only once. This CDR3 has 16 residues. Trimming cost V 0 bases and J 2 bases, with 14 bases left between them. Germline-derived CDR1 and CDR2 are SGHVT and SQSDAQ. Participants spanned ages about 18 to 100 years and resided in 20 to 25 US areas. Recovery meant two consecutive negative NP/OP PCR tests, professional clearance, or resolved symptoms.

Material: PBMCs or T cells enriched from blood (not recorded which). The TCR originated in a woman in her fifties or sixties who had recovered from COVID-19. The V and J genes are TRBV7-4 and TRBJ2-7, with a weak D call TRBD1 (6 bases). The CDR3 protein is CASSLARIWGPYEQYF. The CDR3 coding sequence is TGTGCCAGCAGCTTAGCACGAATCTGGGGGCCCTACGAGCAGTACTTC.